A single sample gave rise to the 23 T cell receptor beta chains below, sequenced in a study of vaccination effects on CD4 cells after COVID-19. For these TCRs, the target antigens are not known. After expansion with viral peptide pools in the ViraFEST assay, antigen-specific CD4+ T cells were sequenced. Following 10 days of culture, CD4+ T cells were isolated. The person's infection with SARS-CoV-2, confirmed by PCR, took place between March and December 2020. Two-dose BNT162b2 or mRNA-1273 vaccination was given to participants. Only in-frame clones appear in the TCRdb table, and some are missing; sequencing was by immunoSEQ multiplex PCR. Altogether 15,000 to 20,000 clones are present, about 76% being singletons, with the ten largest covering under 25%. Sequenced here: CD4+ T cells from PBMCs cultured with SARS-CoV-2 spike peptides, sampled after COVID-19 vaccination. Receptors were obtained from a human donor who had a prior SARS-CoV-2 infection.

The chain joins TRBV7-2 to TRBJ2-5; D is perhaps TRBD1 or TRBD2 (6 bases each). CDR3 size: 15 residues. The V gene lost 1 base and the J gene lost 5 bases, with 14 bases spanning the gap. The germline gives CDR1 SGHTA, CDR2 FQGNSA. CDR3 residues: CASSLVIGGPETQYF. Written as DNA, the CDR3 is TGTGCCAGCAGCTTAGTCATTGGGGGGCCCGAGACCCAGTACTTC.

The sample holds a few counts of this clone. The V call is TRBV3-1 (or the pseudogene TRBV3-2), the J call TRBJ2-3; D unresolved. V lost 1 base, J lost 2 bases, and 7 bases lay in between. Germline V gene sequence: CDR1 LGHDT, CDR2 YNNKEL (reference sequence). The CDR3 is made up of 14 amino acids. The DNA for the CDR3 is TGTGCCAGCAGCCAAGGGCTCATCACAGATACGCAGTATTTT. This sequence encodes CASSQGLITDTQYF.

This clone was picked up a small number of times. The rearrangement joins TRBV6-5 to TRBJ2-1; D uncertain. From germline, CDR1 is MNHEY and CDR2 SVGAGI. This CDR3 contains 13 residues. Trimming stripped 2 bases from V and 4 bases from J, with 6 bases between. CDR3 sequence reads: CASSYDGYNEQFF. CDR3 in DNA: TGTGCCAGCAGTTACGACGGATACAATGAGCAGTTCTTC.

The rearrangement links TRBV29-1 to TRBJ2-7; the match to TRBD1 covers 9 bases. The length of the CDR3 is 14 residues. Trimming cost V 7 bases and J 6 bases; bases outside gene matches: 13. Per germline, CDR1 SQVTM and CDR2 ANQGSEA. CDR3 in amino acids: CSARLDRGLGEQYF. In DNA, the CDR3 is TGCAGCGCCCGCTTGGACAGGGGCCTAGGCGAGCAGTACTTC.

The chain is built from TRBV19 and TRBJ2-7, with 11 bases aligning to TRBD2. Losses at the gene ends were 4 bases for V and 0 bases for J; bases not matched to a gene: 8. There are 17 residues in the CDR3. Germline CDR1 and CDR2: LNHDA and SQIVND (reference sequence). DNA for the CDR3: TGTGCCAGTAGTACGGGTTCTAGCGGGAGGCCCTCCTACGAGCAGTACTTC. Its translation is CASSTGSSGRPSYEQYF.

The V and J genes are TRBV5-5 and TRBJ2-1, with D perhaps assigned TRBD1 or TRBD2 (5 bases each). The CDR3 sequence is 16 residues long. Germline-derived CDR1 and CDR2 are SGHKS and YYEKEE (reference sequence). Trimming took 4 bases from V and 6 from J, leaving 20 bases between them. The CDR3 is CASSRDLGAGGNEQFF. The CDR3, as DNA: TGTGCCAGCAGCCGGGACCTTGGGGCGGGCGGCAATGAGCAGTTCTTC.

This clone showed up just once. The chain couples TRBV2 to TRBJ2-7; the D is unclear. From germline, CDR1 is SNHLY and CDR2 FYNNEI. V was clipped by 4 bases and J by 6 bases, with 16 bases between them. The CDR3 sequence is 14 residues long. The CDR3 spells CASSAGATRTEQYF. The CDR3 nucleotides read TGTGCCAGCAGTGCTGGAGCGACCCGCACCGAGCAGTACTTC.

The chain has TRBV9 and TRBJ1-3; unclear D gene. From germline, CDR1 is SGDLS and CDR2 YYNGEE. This CDR3 comprises 12 residues. V was pared by 2 bases and J by 0 bases, with 0 bases between. This CDR3 is CASSVSGNTIYF. The DNA of the CDR3 is TGTGCCAGCAGCGTCTCTGGAAACACCATATATTTT.

This rearrangement joins TRBV2 to TRBJ1-5; a weak D match, TRBD1 (6 bases). V was trimmed by 6 bases and J by 1 base, leaving 10 bases between them. Germline CDR1 reads SNHLY; CDR2 reads FYNNEI. This CDR3 comprises 14 residues. The CDR3 loop is CASRQGLSNQPQHF. DNA for the CDR3: TGTGCCAGCAGGCAGGGGTTAAGCAATCAGCCCCAGCATTTT.

The chain uses TRBV28 and TRBJ2-1; 10 bases match TRBD1. This CDR3 comprises 15 residues. Germline loops: CDR1 MDHEN, CDR2 SYDVKM. J gave up 10 bases and V 4 bases, and 10 bases lay outside the gene matches. The CDR3 region has the DNA TGTGCCAGCAGTTCCTATCGACAGGGGGCATGGGAGCAGTTCTTC. Translating it yields CASSSYRQGAWEQFF.

The chain links TRBV3-1 (or the pseudogene TRBV3-2) to TRBJ2-5, with TRBD1 matching 7 bases. The CDR3 totals 14 residues. Germline lookup yields CDR1 LGHDT and CDR2 YNNKEL (reference sequence). The V and J ends lost 3 bases and 7 bases, in that order; junction bases with no gene match: 8. The CDR3: CASSHGRSGGTQYF. DNA of the CDR3: TGTGCCAGCAGCCACGGGCGATCAGGGGGGACCCAGTACTTC.

The V call is TRBV7-2, the J call TRBJ2-7, with D unresolved. V shed 4 bases and J shed 9 bases, with 13 bases lying between them. There are 12 residues in the CDR3. Per germline, CDR1 SGHTA and CDR2 FQGNSA. The CDR3 DNA follows: TGTGCCAGCAGCTACAAATCCCGTGGGCAGTACTTC. Encoded protein: CASSYKSRGQYF.

CDR3 in DNA: TGTGCCAGCAGCTTAGTCATTAGAGGGGCCGAGCAGTACTTC. Protein sequence: CASSLVIRGAEQYF. The chain recombines TRBV7-2 with TRBJ2-7; TRBD1 or TRBD2 may be the D gene (5 bases each). The CDR3 covers 14 residues. CDR1 and CDR2 (germline): SGHTA, FQGNSA. V lost 1 base and J 6 bases, leaving 13 bases between the germline ends.

The gene calls are TRBV5-1 and TRBJ2-2; D remains unclear. The V end was cut by 4 bases, the J end by 1 base, with 2 bases between. The CDR3 contains 12 residues. Germline V lookup: CDR1 SGHRS, CDR2 YFSETQ. CDR3 in amino acids: CASSMNTGELFF. The CDR3 nucleotides read TGCGCCAGCAGCATGAACACCGGGGAGCTGTTTTTT.

The chain carries TRBV27 and TRBJ2-7, with 9 bases that match TRBD1. The CDR3 extends over 14 amino acids. V was clipped by 6 bases and J by 4 bases; unmatched bases: 7. CDR1 and CDR2 from the germline V gene are MNHEY and SMNVEV (reference sequence). The CDR3 DNA reads as TGTGCCAGCAGGTCAGCGGACAGGGGATACGAGCAGTACTTC. It encodes CASRSADRGYEQYF.

The chain couples TRBV12-5 to TRBJ2-5, with D possibly TRBD2 on 5 matching bases. Trimming removed 3 bases from V and 7 bases from J, with 9 bases in between. Per the germline V gene, CDR1 is LGHNT and CDR2 is FRNRAP. This CDR3 is built from 12 residues. The CDR3 spells CASGFSRGTQYF. For the CDR3, the DNA is TGTGCTAGTGGTTTTTCCCGGGGGACCCAGTACTTC.

The rearrangement joins TRBV29-1 to TRBJ1-1; TRBD1 aligns across 12 bases. CDR1 SQVTM and CDR2 ANQGSEA come from the germline V gene. This CDR3 is 14 amino acids long. Trimming took 6 bases from V and 4 from J; bases not matched to a gene: 6. The CDR3 reads CSVLGGQGATEAFF. In DNA, the CDR3 is TGCAGCGTCCTCGGGGGACAGGGGGCCACTGAAGCTTTCTTT. Full variable domain (rest looked up from reference TRBV29-1 and TRBJ1-1): SAVISQKPSRDICQRGTSLTIQCQVDSQVTMMFWYRQQPGQSLTLIATANQGSEATYESGFVIDKFPISRPNLTFSTLTVSNMSPEDSSIYLCSVLGGQGATEAFFGQGTRLTVV.

The chain employs TRBV4-3 and TRBJ2-2, with D uncertain. The ends were cut back, 0 bases at V and 2 bases at J, with 16 bases in the middle. Germline CDR1 LGHNA, CDR2 YSLEER. The CDR3 totals 18 residues. The CDR3 bases are TGCGCCAGCAGCCAAGAGGTTTTAGGCCCTATAAACACCGGGGAGCTGTTTTTT. Amino acids: CASSQEVLGPINTGELFF.

The gene calls are TRBV3-1 (or the pseudogene TRBV3-2) and TRBJ2-2; possible D gene TRBD2, 5 bases. V was cut by 3 bases and J by 10 bases, with 9 bases left in between. CDR1 is LGHDT, CDR2 YNNKEL, per germline (reference sequence). This CDR3 comprises 12 residues. The CDR3 nucleotides are TGTGCCAGCAGCCAGCGGGTGAAGGAGCTGTTTTTT. Amino acid sequence: CASSQRVKELFF.

This clone was observed a few times. V gene TRBV7-9 combines with J gene TRBJ2-1; maybe TRBD1 (5 bases). Looked up from germline, CDR1 is SEHNR and CDR2 is FQNEAQ (reference sequence). CDR3 size: 14 residues. V was clipped by 5 bases and J by 9 bases, with 17 bases between them. CDR3 loop: CASSARTIGVEQFF. The CDR3 DNA sequence: TGTGCCAGCAGCGCTCGGACAATAGGTGTTGAGCAGTTCTTC.

This clone appeared a few times. The genes are TRBV6-5 and TRBJ2-1; 9 bases are a match to TRBD2. Per germline, CDR1 MNHEY and CDR2 SVGAGI. The CDR3 is 13 residues long. V lost 6 bases and J lost 8; bases outside the gene matches: 5. The CDR3 DNA reads TGTGCCAGCAGCACCCGACTAGCGGATGAGCAGTTCTTC. The encoded protein is CASSTRLADEQFF.

This clone was seen a handful of times. The CDR3 is CASSLSRVGELFF. The CDR3 bases are TGTGCCAGCAGCTTATCTAGAGTCGGGGAGCTGTTTTTT. The chain has TRBV7-2 and TRBJ2-2; D gene unclear. Germline V gene lookup returns CDR1 SGHTA and CDR2 FQGNSA. The length of the CDR3 is 13 residues. Trimming removed 2 bases at V and 7 bases at J, with 8 bases between.

The chain is built from TRBV5-4 and TRBJ2-1, with D perhaps TRBD1 (7 bases). V was clipped by 4 bases and J by 0 bases, with 11 bases between them. This CDR3 contains 15 residues. Germline V CDR1 and CDR2: SGHNT, YYREEE (reference sequence). The CDR3 DNA sequence: TGTGCCAGCAGCGCGGGACAGCTCTCCTACAATGAGCAGTTCTTC. Protein sequence: CASSAGQLSYNEQFF.